This T cell receptor (beta chain) was captured by sequencing in a study of blood T cell repertoires in COVID-19. Overall study: There were acute and convalescent COVID-19 samples, and they came from the United States, Italy and Spain. PBMCs, B-cell-depleted T cells, or T cells provided the cDNA or gDNA that made up the material.

Per the germline V gene, CDR1 is MNHEY and CDR2 is SMNVEV (reference sequence). V lost 2 bases and J lost 10, with 12 bases in between. There are 14 residues in the CDR3. In the authors' methods: How many nucleated cells were present was estimated from reference gene primer amplification. The method was immunoSEQ multiplex PCR; TCRdb's version includes in-frame clones alone and lacks a portion of them. V and J calls and clone size follow that table, whereas D and trimming were derived from the DNA. This table has some 250,000 clones, roughly four fifths appearing once. The receptor was isolated from a woman of 80 years or more with acute or convalescent COVID-19. Sequenced input: peripheral blood. The rearrangement joins TRBV27 to TRBJ1-6; a possible D gene is TRBD1 (5 bases). The CDR3 here is CASSLAGLESPLHF. In DNA, the CDR3 is TGTGCCAGCAGTTTAGCAGGGTTAGAATCACCCCTCCACTTT.